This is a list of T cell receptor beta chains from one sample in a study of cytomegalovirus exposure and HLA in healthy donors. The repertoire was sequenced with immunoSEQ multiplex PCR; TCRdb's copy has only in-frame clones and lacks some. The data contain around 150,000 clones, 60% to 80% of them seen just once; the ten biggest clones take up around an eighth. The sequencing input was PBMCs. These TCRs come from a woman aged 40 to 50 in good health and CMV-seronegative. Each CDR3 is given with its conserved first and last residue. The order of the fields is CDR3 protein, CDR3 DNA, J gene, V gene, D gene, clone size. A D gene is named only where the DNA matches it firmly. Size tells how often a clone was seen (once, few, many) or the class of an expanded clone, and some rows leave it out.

CASSPRGGVYEQYF TGTGCCAGCAGCCCCCGGGGGGGGGTGTACGAGCAGTACTTC TRBJ2-7 TRBV7-2 TRBD2 NA
CASSLFGTGAGANVLTF TGTGCCAGCAGTTTGTTCGGGACAGGGGCTGGGGCCAACGTCCTGACTTTC TRBJ2-6 TRBV27 TRBD1 NA
CASSPGQKETQYF TGTGCCAGCAGCCCTGGGCAGAAAGAGACCCAGTACTTC TRBJ2-5 TRBV6-6 NA NA
CASSLVNLNPRQETQYF TGCGCCAGCAGCCTCGTCAACCTCAACCCCAGACAAGAGACCCAGTACTTC TRBJ2-5 TRBV23-1 NA NA
CSGSNRGGYEQYF TGTTCCGGATCCAACAGGGGAGGCTACGAGCAGTACTTC TRBJ2-7 TRBV7-9 NA NA
CASTPDRVGTGELFF TGTGCCAGCACTCCTGACAGGGTTGGTACCGGGGAGCTGTTTTTT TRBJ2-2 TRBV6-5 TRBD1 NA
CASSPTSGAHNEQFF TGTGCCAGCAGCCCAACTAGCGGGGCTCACAATGAGCAGTTCTTC TRBJ2-1 TRBV7-9 TRBD2 NA
CASSPGQTNTGELFF TGCGCCAGCAGCCCCGGACAGACGAACACCGGGGAGCTGTTTTTT TRBJ2-2 TRBV5-1 NA NA
CASSARQALDGYTF TGTGCCAGCAGTGCCCGACAGGCCCTGGATGGCTACACCTTC TRBJ1-2 TRBV28 NA NA
CASSLAPDGGYEQYF TGTGCCAGCAGCTTAGCCCCGGATGGGGGGTACGAGCAGTACTTC TRBJ2-7 TRBV7-9 NA once
CASSLVRVYQETQYF TGCGCCAGCAGCTTGGTCAGGGTGTACCAAGAGACCCAGTACTTC TRBJ2-5 TRBV5-1 NA NA
CASSQERRGAYEQYF TGCGCCAGCAGCCAAGAACGGCGGGGGGCCTACGAGCAGTACTTC TRBJ2-7 TRBV4-3 TRBD2 NA
CASSLGQANTEAFF TGTGCCAGCAGCTTGGGGCAGGCGAACACTGAAGCTTTCTTT TRBJ1-1 TRBV5-5 NA NA
CASSGDTTNEKLFF TGTGCCAGCAGTGGGGACACAACTAATGAAAAACTGTTTTTT TRBJ1-4 TRBV2 NA NA
CASRGSLQETQYF TGTGCCAGCAGAGGGAGTCTCCAAGAGACCCAGTACTTC TRBJ2-5 TRBV6-5 NA NA
CASSTSGSYEQYF TGTGCCAGCTCAACTAGCGGATCCTACGAGCAGTACTTC TRBJ2-7 TRBV18 TRBD2 NA
CASSLGGTYEQYF TGCGCCAGCAGCTTGGGCGGGACCTACGAGCAGTACTTC TRBJ2-7 TRBV5-1 NA NA
CASELAGIQETQYF TGTGCCAGCGAACTAGCGGGAATCCAAGAGACCCAGTACTTC TRBJ2-5 TRBV2 TRBD2 NA
CASSPTGSYGYTF TGTGCCAGCAGCCCTACAGGGTCCTATGGCTACACCTTC TRBJ1-2 TRBV7-2 NA few
CASSAEVSGELFF TGTGCCAGCAGTGCTGAGGTCTCCGGGGAGCTGTTTTTT TRBJ2-2 TRBV2 NA NA
CASRPTGTYGYTF TGTGCCAGTCGACCTACAGGGACCTATGGCTACACCTTC TRBJ1-2 TRBV19 NA NA
CASSLDGLGGLAFF TGTGCCAGCAGCTTAGACGGTTTAGGGGGTTTAGCTTTCTTT TRBJ1-1 TRBV7-9 NA once
CATSRDKAGYSPLHF TGTGCCACCAGCAGAGATAAAGCCGGTTATTCACCCCTCCACTTT TRBJ1-6 TRBV15 NA few
CASTGVAEAFF TGTGCCAGTACAGGGGTCGCTGAAGCTTTCTTT TRBJ1-1 TRBV6-5 TRBD1 NA
CASSERRGAGTDTQYF TGCGCCAGCAGTGAACGGCGGGGGGCCGGCACAGATACGCAGTATTTT TRBJ2-3 TRBV10-2 TRBD2 NA
CASSPGTRAGELFF TGTGCCAGCAGCCCTGGGACTAGAGCCGGGGAGCTGTTTTTT TRBJ2-2 TRBV27 TRBD2 NA
CASSLGEYGYTF TGTGCCAGCAGCTTGGGCGAGTATGGCTACACCTTC TRBJ1-2 TRBV7-9 NA few
CSVDRGTTTGELFF TGCAGCGTTGACAGGGGGACGACCACCGGGGAGCTGTTTTTT TRBJ2-2 TRBV29-1 TRBD1 NA
CASSSVGVRHHQPQHF TGTGCCAGCAGCTCGGTCGGGGTAAGGCACCATCAGCCCCAGCATTTT TRBJ1-5 TRBV7-2 NA NA
CASSEGTGANTQYF TGTGCCAGCAGTGAAGGGACAGGAGCGAATACGCAGTATTTT TRBJ2-3 TRBV25-1 TRBD1 few
CASSLEGSEGDTQYF TGCGCCAGCAGCTTGGAAGGGAGTGAAGGGGATACGCAGTATTTT TRBJ2-3 TRBV5-1 NA NA
CASSPQGSKKNSQYF TGTGCCAGCAGCCCGCAGGGGTCCAAGAAAAACAGTCAGTACTTC TRBJ2-4 TRBV5-8 NA NA
CASSHPSIGGGWEYGYTF TGTGCCAGCAGCCATCCCTCAATAGGAGGGGGCTGGGAGTATGGCTACACCTTC TRBJ1-2 TRBV4-2 TRBD1 NA
CASSFAGEQYF TGTGCCAGCAGCTTTGCAGGGGAGCAGTACTTC TRBJ2-7 TRBV7-9 NA NA
CASRPRQGYYGYTF TGTGCCAGCAGACCCAGACAGGGTTACTATGGCTACACCTTC TRBJ1-2 TRBV28 TRBD1 NA
CASRRPAGRNTEAFF TGCGCCAGCAGACGCCCCGCGGGGAGGAACACTGAAGCTTTCTTT TRBJ1-1 TRBV4-1 NA NA
CASSKSRREDQETQYF TGCGCCAGCAGTAAATCGAGACGAGAGGATCAAGAGACCCAGTACTTC TRBJ2-5 TRBV10-2 NA NA
CASSLGLGQGYYVQYF TGTGCCAGCAGCTTAGGGTTGGGACAGGGTTATTATGTGCAGTACTTC TRBJ2-7 TRBV11-3 TRBD1 NA
CASSFSGRDRVGKVGNQPQHF TGTGCCAGCAGCTTTTCCGGCCGGGACAGGGTTGGCAAGGTAGGCAATCAGCCCCAGCATTTT TRBJ1-5 TRBV7-3 TRBD1 once
CASSLGRQGGTFF TGTGCCAGCAGCTTGGGTCGACAGGGTGGAACTTTCTTT TRBJ1-1 TRBV5-6 TRBD1 NA
CASRGDRLGNQPQHF TGTGCCAGCAGAGGTGACAGGTTGGGGAATCAGCCCCAGCATTTT TRBJ1-5 TRBV2 NA NA
CASSHSTGVSTDTQYF TGTGCCAGCAGCCATTCGACAGGAGTCAGCACAGATACGCAGTATTTT TRBJ2-3 TRBV7-2 NA few